The 32 T cell receptor beta chains in this list originate from one sample, sequenced in a study of T cells in Graves' hyperthyroidism and ophthalmopathy. Amplified TCR beta CDR3 regions came from RNA transcripts. The TCR CDR3 was amplified in a first-round RT-PCR using the HTBI primer set. MiXCR was run by TCRdb on the multiplex PCR reads, yielding one entry per CDR3 protein. The repertoire holds around 480,000 distinct CDR3 sequences, with 13% to 15% as singletons. Sequencing was performed on blood. The receptors here all came from a woman under 30 with Graves' hyperthyroidism.

This clonotype has ten or more counts. The CDR3 nucleotides read TGTGCCAGCAGTTTATCGAGCGGAATTTACACAGATACGCAGTATTTT. It yields the protein CASSLSSGIYTDTQYF. This rearrangement joins TRBV27 to TRBJ2-3, with D possibly TRBD2 on 5 matching bases. V was trimmed by 0 bases and J by 2 bases, leaving 12 bases between them. CDR3 length: 16 amino acids. Germline CDR1 MNHEY, CDR2 SMNVEV (reference sequence).

The table lists this clonotype with many counts. The rearrangement links TRBV7-9 to TRBJ1-1, with D uncertain. The germline gives CDR1 SEHNR, CDR2 FQNEAQ (reference sequence). The V end lost 5 bases, the J end lost 5 bases, and 15 bases lay between the germline ends. This CDR3 region has 14 residues. The CDR3 reads CASSTARGWTEAFF. The CDR3 DNA reads as TGTGCCAGCAGCACCGCCCGAGGTTGGACTGAAGCTTTCTTT. Based on the CDR3 plus reference TRBV7-9 and TRBJ1-1, the full variable domain is DTGVSQNPRHKITKRGQNVTFRCDPISEHNRLYWYRQTLGQGPEFLTYFQNEAQLEKSRLLSDRFSAERPKGSFSTLEIQRTEQGDSAMYLCASSTARGWTEAFFGQGTRLTVV.

This clonotype was counted ten times or more. The V and J genes are TRBV12-3 or TRBV12-4 and TRBJ2-3; D is possibly TRBD2 (6 bases). The CDR3 extends over 15 amino acids. V was shortened by 1 base and J by 1 base, with 9 bases between the two germline ends. CDR3 amino acids: CASSLGRDRTDTQYF. In DNA form, the CDR3 reads TGTGCCAGCAGTTTAGGGAGGGACCGCACAGATACGCAGTATTTT.

V is TRBV10-2 and J is TRBJ2-1; the D is unclear. This CDR3 has 12 residues. Per germline, CDR1 WSHSY and CDR2 SAAADI. V was cut by 7 bases and J by 2 bases, with 6 bases left in between. The CDR3 DNA reads as TGCGCCAGCACGTTAGCCTACAATGAGCAGTTCTTC. The encoded protein is CASTLAYNEQFF.

The chain carries TRBV12-3 or TRBV12-4 and TRBJ2-1, with 11 nucleotides matching TRBD2. V gave up 9 bases and J gave up 0 bases; unmatched junction bases: 4. There are 15 residues in the CDR3. The CDR3 bases are TGTGCCAGTGGGACTAGCGGTAGCTCCTACAATGAGCAGTTCTTC. This translates into CASGTSGSSYNEQFF.

This clonotype was seen at least ten times. V gene TRBV30 combines with J gene TRBJ1-1, with D uncertain. The length of the CDR3 is 13 residues. V was trimmed by 2 bases and J by 1 base, leaving 8 bases between them. Germline assignment: CDR1 GTSNPN and CDR2 SVGIG (reference sequence). The CDR3 bases are TGTGCCTGGAGTCTGGACGGGAACACTGAAGCTTTCTTT. It specifies CAWSLDGNTEAFF. The variable domain in full, with the rest retrieved from reference TRBV30 and TRBJ1-1, is SQTIHQWPATLVQPVGSPLSLECTVEGTSNPNLYWYRQAAGRGLQLLFYSVGIGQISSEVPQNLSASRPQDRQFILSSKKLLLSDSGFYLCAWSLDGNTEAFFGQGTRLTVV.

The V call is TRBV12-3 or TRBV12-4, the J call TRBJ1-2; D gene ambiguous. Trimming removed 11 bases from V and 6 bases from J, with 25 bases in between. This CDR3 spans 15 amino acids. The CDR3 spells CASEGAVGDSDGYTF. The CDR3 DNA reads TGTGCCTCAGAGGGCGCGGTTGGGGATTCAGATGGCTACACCTTC.

This clonotype was seen at least ten times. The genes are TRBV30 and TRBJ2-5; D gene unclear. Germline CDR1 and CDR2: GTSNPN and SVGIG (reference sequence). This CDR3 comprises 14 residues. With 3 bases removed from V and 2 bases from J, the gap between germline ends came to 13 bases. The CDR3 coding sequence is TGTGCCTGGAGGATCCTAGTTCAGCAAGAGACCCAGTACTTC. It is translated as CAWRILVQQETQYF.

Ten or more counts support this clonotype. The chain uses TRBV30 and TRBJ1-5, with 8 bases aligning to TRBD1. The J segment lost 5 bases and the V segment lost 2 bases, leaving 8 bases of the junction unmatched. Germline V gene sequence: CDR1 GTSNPN, CDR2 SVGIG (reference sequence). The CDR3 has 15 amino acids. The CDR3 protein is CAWSRLAGGYQPQHF. The CDR3 DNA follows: TGTGCCTGGAGTCGCTTGGCAGGGGGCTATCAGCCCCAGCATTTT.

V is TRBV25-1 and J is TRBJ2-7; D gene ambiguous. This CDR3 comprises 12 residues. The V end was cut by 6 bases, the J end by 2 bases, with 8 bases between. Per the germline V gene, CDR1 is MGHDK and CDR2 is SYGVNS. Here the CDR3 DNA reads TGTGCCAGCAGCAGATCCACCTACGAGCAGTACTTC. This gives the protein CASSRSTYEQYF.

V usage is TRBV20-1 and J usage is TRBJ1-3; the match to TRBD1 covers 7 bases. This CDR3 region has 13 residues. Germline-derived CDR1 and CDR2 are DFQATT and SNEGSKA (reference sequence). Trimming at V came to 4 bases and at J to 2 bases, leaving 2 bases not matched to a gene. The CDR3 DNA reads TGCAGTGCTACGGGACAGCCTGGAAACACCATATATTTT. The encoded protein is CSATGQPGNTIYF.

This clonotype was detected ten times or more. This chain connects TRBV9 to TRBJ2-3; TRBD2 agrees at 8 bases. Germline trimming cut 0 bases from V and 2 bases from J; bases unmatched to any gene: 5. This CDR3 contains 16 residues. Germline-derived CDR1 and CDR2 are SGDLS and YYNGEE. The CDR3 DNA follows: TGTGCCAGCAGCGTAGCTAGCGGGCATGTCACAGATACGCAGTATTTT. It is translated as CASSVASGHVTDTQYF.

The table lists this clonotype with many counts. This chain links TRBV7-2 with TRBJ2-3; D is ambiguous. V gave up 5 bases and J gave up 0 bases, with 12 bases separating them. The CDR3 covers 15 residues. From germline, CDR1 is SGHTA and CDR2 FQGNSA. The CDR3 DNA follows: TGTGCCAGCAGCCTCCAGACGGAGAGCACAGATACGCAGTATTTT. Protein: CASSLQTESTDTQYF. Drawing the rest from reference TRBV7-2 and TRBJ2-3, the complete variable domain is GAGVSQSPSNKVTEKGKDVELRCDPISGHTALYWYRQSLGQGLEFLIYFQGNSAPDKSGLPSDRFSAERTGGSVSTLTIQRTQQEDSAVYLCASSLQTESTDTQYFGPGTRLTVL.

The rearrangement links TRBV7-9 to TRBJ1-1; D ambiguous. This CDR3 has 13 residues. Per germline, CDR1 SEHNR and CDR2 FQNEAQ (reference sequence). Between the trimmed V and J ends, which lost 6 bases and 6 bases, there was a span of 14 bases. For the CDR3, the DNA is TGTGCCAGCAGTACCCAGGACGGTGCTGAAGCTTTCTTT. Translated: CASSTQDGAEAFF.

This chain connects TRBV5-1 to TRBJ2-3, with D possibly being TRBD2 (7 bases). V lost 0 bases and J 3 bases, leaving 11 bases between the germline ends. The CDR3 is 15 amino acids. Germline CDR1 SGHRS, CDR2 YFSETQ. For the CDR3, the DNA is TGCGCCAGCAGCTTGGATGGGAGGGGGACAGATACGCAGTATTTT. It specifies CASSLDGRGTDTQYF.

This clonotype was detected ten times or more. The gene calls are TRBV2 and TRBJ2-1; 7 bases map to TRBD2. From germline, CDR1 is SNHLY and CDR2 FYNNEI. J lost 0 bases, V lost 8 bases, and 7 bases had no gene match. The CDR3 loop spans 15 amino acids. This CDR3 reads CASGESGNSYNEQFF. For the CDR3, the DNA is TGTGCCAGCGGCGAAAGCGGGAACTCCTACAATGAGCAGTTCTTC.

This clonotype was seen at least ten times. The J gene is TRBJ2-1, the V gene TRBV10-3; TRBD2 agrees at 12 bases. The germline gives CDR1 ENHRY, CDR2 SYGVKD. The V and J ends lost 0 bases and 0 bases, in that order; junction bases with no gene match: 15. This CDR3 contains 22 residues. The CDR3 nucleotides are TGTGCCATCAGTGAGTCGAGTCAGCGGACTAGCGGGGCGAAGGCCTCCTACAATGAGCAGTTCTTC. Translated: CAISESSQRTSGAKASYNEQFF.

Many counts were recorded for this clonotype. The genes are TRBV2 and TRBJ2-4; 8 bases agree with TRBD2. The ends lost 8 bases at V and 6 bases at J; junction bases unmatched: 0. The CDR3 loop spans 11 amino acids. The germline V gene encodes CDR1 SNHLY and CDR2 FYNNEI. CDR3 amino acids: CASGTRNIQYF. In DNA form, the CDR3 reads TGTGCCAGCGGGACTAGAAACATTCAGTACTTC.

This clonotype was recorded at least ten times. The DNA is left out, because the CDR3 cannot be placed on it with certainty; the CDR3 is given as TCRdb lists it. This chain uses TRBV6-5 with TRBJ2-3; TRBD1, as called in the table, went unchecked against the DNA. The CDR3 totals 16 residues, both ends included. The germline gives CDR1 MNHEY, CDR2 SVGAGI. The CDR3 sequence: CASSYSGVPSTDTQYF.

The V gene is TRBV6-1, the J gene TRBJ2-3, with D possibly called TRBD1 or TRBD2 (5 bases each). The CDR3 is 15 amino acids. V dropped 6 bases and J dropped 2 bases, with 15 bases sitting between them. CDR1 and CDR2 (germline): MNHNS, SASEGT. CDR3 residues: CASSTRGGYTDTQYF. The CDR3 nucleotides are TGTGCCAGCAGCACCCGTGGGGGTTACACAGATACGCAGTATTTT.

This clonotype was seen at least ten times. As DNA, the CDR3 is TGTGCCAGCAGCTTGGGCTTCGGACAGGCGAATGAGCAGTTCTTC. Protein sequence: CASSLGFGQANEQFF. The chain links TRBV5-6 to TRBJ2-1, with 7 nucleotides matching TRBD1. From germline, CDR1 is SGHDT and CDR2 YYEEEE. The CDR3 length is 15 residues. V shed 0 bases and J 7 bases; nucleotides not matched to a gene: 7.

This clonotype occurred many times. The chain has TRBV24-1 and TRBJ2-1; the D gene is possibly TRBD1 (6 bases). Germline V gives CDR1 KGHDR, CDR2 SFDVKD. This CDR3 comprises 16 residues. V lost 4 bases, J lost 5 bases, and 17 bases lay in between. CDR3 in amino acids: CATSDTRQGHHNEQFF. The CDR3 DNA reads TGTGCCACCAGTGACACTCGCCAGGGGCACCACAATGAGCAGTTCTTC.

This clonotype was found many times. The CDR3 loop is CATSGFGSEAFF. The CDR3 nucleotides read TGTGCCACCAGTGGGTTTGGGTCTGAAGCTTTCTTT. The rearrangement uses TRBV24-1 and TRBJ1-1; D is unresolved. Trimming stripped 5 bases from V and 6 bases from J, with 9 bases between. The V gene's germline CDR1 is KGHDR and CDR2 SFDVKD. The CDR3 contains 12 residues.

This clonotype was seen at least ten times. V usage is TRBV28 and J usage is TRBJ2-1; 7 bases are shared with TRBD2. The CDR3 is 13 amino acids. Germline CDR1 reads MDHEN; CDR2 reads SYDVKM. J was trimmed by 6 bases and V by 9 bases; bases with no gene match: 8. CDR3 loop: CASGLAVLNEQFF. The DNA of the CDR3 is TGTGCCAGTGGGCTAGCGGTTCTCAATGAGCAGTTCTTC. The full variable domain, completed using reference TRBV28 and TRBJ2-1, is DVKVTQSSRYLVKRTGEKVFLECVQDMDHENMFWYRQDPGLGLRLIYFSYDVKMKEKGDIPEGYSVSREKKERFSLILESASTNQTSMYLCASGLAVLNEQFFGPGTRLTVL.

The V gene is TRBV19, the J gene TRBJ2-1, with TRBD2 identical over 9 bases. Trimming removed 7 bases from V and 0 bases from J; junction bases left unmatched: 10. Per germline, CDR1 LNHDA and CDR2 SQIVND (reference sequence). The CDR3 covers 17 residues. CDR3: CASKKASGTLSYNEQFF. DNA of the CDR3: TGTGCCAGTAAAAAGGCTAGCGGGACCCTCTCCTACAATGAGCAGTTCTTC.

This clonotype was seen at least ten times. This chain links TRBV15 with TRBJ1-4; 8 nucleotides line up with TRBD1. Germline V gene data show CDR1 as LNHNV and CDR2 as YYDKDF (reference sequence). V lost 5 bases and J lost 8; bases outside the gene matches: 7. The CDR3 has 14 residues. The chain's CDR3 is CATSYRDRNEKLFF. DNA for the CDR3: TGTGCCACCAGCTACCGGGACAGGAACGAAAAACTGTTTTTT. The full variable domain, in which reference TRBV15 and TRBJ1-4 provide the parts outside the CDR3, is DAMVIQNPRYQVTQFGKPVTLSCSQTLNHNVMYWYQQKSSQAPKLLFHYYDKDFNNEADTPDNFQSRRPNTSFCFLDIRSPGLGDTAMYLCATSYRDRNEKLFFGSGTQLSVL.

This clonotype appeared many times. This chain links TRBV7-2 with TRBJ2-3; 9 bases are shared with TRBD2. The junction had 9 bases not matched to a gene; V was cut back by 4 bases and J by 1 base. The CDR3 is 17 residues long. Germline assignment: CDR1 SGHTA and CDR2 FQGNSA. CDR3 sequence (DNA): TGTGCCAGCAGCTCCCCGACGACTAGCGGAGGCACAGATACGCAGTATTTT. This encodes CASSSPTTSGGTDTQYF.

This clonotype has a handful of counts. The CDR3 loop is CASRPPWLAAGELFF. CDR3 coding DNA: TGTGCCAGTAGACCTCCCTGGCTAGCGGCCGGGGAGCTGTTTTTT. V and J are TRBV19 and TRBJ2-2; 7 nucleotides agree with TRBD2. Germline V gives CDR1 LNHDA, CDR2 SQIVND (reference sequence). The CDR3 loop spans 15 amino acids. V was pared by 6 bases and J by 6 bases, with 10 bases of the junction left unmatched.

This clonotype was detected many times. The genes are TRBV30 and TRBJ2-3; D gene unclear. The V and J ends lost 1 base and 6 bases respectively, with 8 bases between them. From germline, CDR1 is GTSNPN and CDR2 SVGIG (reference sequence). The CDR3 runs to 12 residues. The CDR3 region has the DNA TGTGCCTGGAGTGGGTGGATGGATACGCAGTATTTT. Encoded protein: CAWSGWMDTQYF.

This clonotype was recorded at least ten times. The chain employs TRBV6-1 and TRBJ1-6; 9 nucleotides align to TRBD1. Germline CDR1 and CDR2: MNHNS and SASEGT. The V segment lost 10 bases and the J segment 7 bases; nucleotides outside the gene matches: 5. This CDR3 region has 13 residues. The CDR3: CANGDRDNSPLHF. CDR3 DNA: TGTGCCAACGGGGACAGGGACAATTCACCCCTCCACTTT.

This clonotype has a count of ten or more. The V gene is TRBV9, the J gene TRBJ2-1; D is undetermined. Germline CDR1 and CDR2: SGDLS and YYNGEE. With 2 bases removed from V and 2 bases from J, the gap between germline ends came to 14 bases. CDR3 length: 16 residues. The CDR3 loop is CASSVRTSPTYNEQFF. Here the CDR3 DNA reads TGTGCCAGCAGCGTTAGGACCTCGCCAACCTACAATGAGCAGTTCTTC.

In its sample, this clonotype was seen many times. The chain employs TRBV29-1 and TRBJ2-1, with 9 bases that match TRBD2. The junction had 10 bases not matched to a gene; V was cut back by 8 bases and J by 5 bases. There are 14 residues in the CDR3. CDR1 and CDR2 (germline): SQVTM, ANQGSEA. CDR3 nucleotide sequence: TGCAGCCCAACGATAGCGGGAGCGAACAATGAGCAGTTCTTC. Protein product: CSPTIAGANNEQFF.